This T cell receptor (beta chain) appears in the sequencing data of a study of OX40 agonist ivuxolimab in advanced cancers. This clone was counted a single time. The assay was immunoSEQ multiplex PCR, and TCRdb's table has in-frame clones only and misses some. The profile shows under 70,000 clones, 85% of them singletons. Germline assignment: CDR1 SNHLY and CDR2 FYNNEI. The V segment lost 6 bases and the J segment 4 bases; nucleotides outside the gene matches: 6. This CDR3 region has 15 residues. This specimen consisted of CD4+ or CD8+ T cells sorted from blood, obtained in a trial of the OX40 agonist ivuxolimab. The TCR originated in an adult with an advanced solid tumor such as melanoma, head and neck, liver or kidney cancer. The chain couples TRBV2 to TRBJ2-2, with 9 nucleotides matching TRBD1. This CDR3 reads CASRPTGGSTGELFF. The CDR3, as DNA: TGTGCCAGCAGACCGACAGGGGGAAGCACCGGGGAGCTGTTTTTT.